This T cell receptor (beta chain) was captured in a study of cytomegalovirus exposure and HLA in healthy donors. The CDR3 is 13 residues long. In germline, CDR1 is PRHDT, CDR2 FYEKMQ (reference sequence). J lost 5 bases, V lost 2 bases, and 2 bases had no gene match. A remark on this clone: Its cognate antigen is unknown.

Study-wide points: Later analysis showed most CMV-associated TCR beta chains appearing HLA-restricted.

The PCR made use of 60 Vbeta and 13 Jbeta primers. Sequenced by immunoSEQ multiplex PCR; TCRdb stores in-frame clones only, minus some. The profile shows 150,000 to 200,000 clones, roughly four fifths of them singletons. Specimen: PBMCs. This TCR derives from a woman between 40 and 55 years old in good health and CMV-seronegative. V is TRBV13 and J is TRBJ1-1, with TRBD1 identical over 7 bases. CDR3 region: CASSLTGDTEAFF. The DNA of the CDR3 is TGTGCCAGCAGCTTAACAGGGGATACTGAAGCTTTCTTT.